The clone carrying this T cell receptor (beta chain) was recorded at least ten times. Germline V lookup: CDR1 SGHTA, CDR2 FQGNSA. J was trimmed by 8 bases and V by 5 bases; bases with no gene match: 12. The CDR3 length is 15 residues. This sample was included in a study of T cells in Graves' hyperthyroidism and ophthalmopathy. The CDR3 regions of TCR beta were amplified from RNA transcripts. Researchers ran a first-round RT-PCR on the TCR CDR3 using the HTBI primer set. TCRdb analysed the multiplex PCR reads with MiXCR anew, one entry per CDR3 protein. Here the sample spans over 650,000 distinct CDR3 sequences, 16% being singletons. Diagnosing involved the use of clinical symptoms, serum thyroxine and TRAb, thyroid ultrasound and orbital computed tomography.

The TCR originated in a man between 18 and 35 years old with Graves' hyperthyroidism. What was sequenced was blood. The V gene is TRBV7-2, the J gene TRBJ2-4, with 7 bases identical to TRBD1. In DNA, the CDR3 is TGTGCCAGCAGCCCCAGGGGAGACAGGGTTGACATTCAGTACTTC. Protein product: CASSPRGDRVDIQYF.